This T cell receptor beta chain came from a study of shared clonotypes between healthy human individuals. Here immunoSEQ multiplex PCR was the method, and the copy in TCRdb shows in-frame clones only, minus some. This repertoire shows about 600,000 clones, around 95% found once; its top ten account for roughly 0.1%. V was shortened by 3 bases and J by 3 bases, with 6 bases between the two germline ends. The CDR3 has 13 amino acids. CDR1 and CDR2 (germline): MDHEN, SYDVKM. Naive-designated CD8 cells lacked CD45RO, were positively enriched for CCR7, and omitted terminally differentiated effector memory CD45RA+ cells.

This sequence joins TRBV28 and TRBJ1-3; D unclear. The sequenced sample was naive CD8+ T cells sorted from blood. The receptor was isolated from a woman aged 25 to 39 in good health. The CDR3 loop is CASSFRLGNTIYF. CDR3 in DNA: TGTGCCAGCAGTTTCAGGCTTGGAAACACCATATATTTT.